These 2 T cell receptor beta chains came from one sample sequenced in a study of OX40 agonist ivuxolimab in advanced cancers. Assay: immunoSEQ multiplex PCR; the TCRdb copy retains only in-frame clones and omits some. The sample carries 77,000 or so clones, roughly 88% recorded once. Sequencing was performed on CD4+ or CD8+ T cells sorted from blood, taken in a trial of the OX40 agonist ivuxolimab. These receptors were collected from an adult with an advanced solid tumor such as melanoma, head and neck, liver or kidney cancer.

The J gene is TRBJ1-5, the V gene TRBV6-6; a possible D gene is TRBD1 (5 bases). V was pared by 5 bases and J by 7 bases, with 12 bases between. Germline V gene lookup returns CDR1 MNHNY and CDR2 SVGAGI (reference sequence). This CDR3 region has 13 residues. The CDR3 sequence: CASSPREGQPQHF. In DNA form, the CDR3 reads TGTGCCAGCAGTCCTCGGGAGGGGCAGCCCCAGCATTTT.

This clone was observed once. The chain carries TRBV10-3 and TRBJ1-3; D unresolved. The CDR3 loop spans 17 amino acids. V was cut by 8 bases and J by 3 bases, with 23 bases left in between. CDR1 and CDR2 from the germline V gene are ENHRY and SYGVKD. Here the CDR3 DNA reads TGTGCCATCGACTACGCGGACCAGAAGAATTATGGAAACACCATATATTTT. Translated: CAIDYADQKNYGNTIYF.